A selection of T cell receptor beta chains follows, all from one sample in a study of blood T cell repertoires in COVID-19. Measured with immunoSEQ multiplex PCR; TCRdb has only the in-frame clones, and not every one. This table has 180,000 or so clones, roughly 80% appearing once. Sequencing was carried out using peripheral blood. The receptors were gathered from a woman aged 35 to 49 with COVID-19, enrolled during active disease. Both conserved end residues are part of each CDR3. D genes are given only for firm matches. The listing skips clone size in some rows; elsewhere it reads once, few, many or a size class.

J gene	clone size	D gene	V gene	CDR3 DNA	CDR3 protein
TRBJ2-1	NA	NA	TRBV19	TGTGCCAGTAGCATACAGGGTATGAAGCAGTTCTTC	CASSIQGMKQFF
TRBJ1-2	NA	TRBD1	TRBV28	TGTGCCAGCAGTCTGACAGGGTCTGCCCCCTCTGATTATGGCTACACCTTC	CASSLTGSAPSDYGYTF
TRBJ1-1	NA	TRBD1	TRBV30	TGTGCCGGCCGGGACAGGGGGCGGACTGAAGCTTTCTTT	CAGRDRGRTEAFF
TRBJ2-5	once	NA	TRBV28	TGTGCCAGCAGTTTAGTTTTAGCTGCGGAGACCCAGTACTTC	CASSLVLAAETQYF
TRBJ2-5	NA	NA	TRBV3-1/TRBV3-2	TGTGCCAGCACCTACTCGGGCGGGAAAGAGACCCAGTACTTC	CASTYSGGKETQYF
TRBJ2-1	NA	NA	TRBV12-3/TRBV12-4	TGTGCCAGCAGTTTACTAAATGAGCAGTTCTTC	CASSLLNEQFF
TRBJ1-4	NA	TRBD1	TRBV6-5	TGTGCCAGCAGTTACTCCTTAGGGGGCCCTAATGAAAAACTGTTTTTT	CASSYSLGGPNEKLFF
TRBJ1-6	NA	NA	TRBV15	TGTGCCACCAGCAGAGATCTGCTATTGGAGTATAATTCACCCCTCCACTTT	CATSRDLLLEYNSPLHF
TRBJ2-2	NA	NA	TRBV3-1/TRBV3-2	TGTGCCACTACGGGAAACACCGGGGAGCTGTTTTTT	CATTGNTGELFF
TRBJ2-2	NA	TRBD2	TRBV6-4	TGTGCCAGCAGTGCCCTAGCGGGGGGCCTCACCGGGGAGCTGTTTTTT	CASSALAGGLTGELFF
TRBJ1-3	once	TRBD1	TRBV2	TGTGCCAGCACCCGGACAGGGAACTCTGGAAACACCATATATTTT	CASTRTGNSGNTIYF
TRBJ2-7	NA	NA	TRBV19	TGTGCCAGTAGTCACAGGGGGGGGAACTACGAGCAGTACTTC	CASSHRGGNYEQYF
TRBJ2-3	NA	TRBD2	TRBV11-2	TGTGCCAGCACAGACGGGAGCGGGAGGCCAGATACGCAGTATTTT	CASTDGSGRPDTQYF
TRBJ2-5	NA	NA	TRBV7-8	TGTGCCAGCAGCTTTGTTAGGCCGGGGGAGACCCAGTACTTC	CASSFVRPGETQYF
TRBJ1-5	NA	NA	TRBV19	TGTGCCAGTAGTATAGTTCGGGGTACGGGCAATCAGCCCCAGCATTTT	CASSIVRGTGNQPQHF
TRBJ2-1	NA	NA	TRBV5-1	TGCGCCAGCAGGCGGGCGGTAGAATACAATGAGCAGTTCTTC	CASRRAVEYNEQFF
TRBJ2-1	NA	TRBD2	TRBV7-8	TGTGCCAGCAGCAAACTAGCGGGGGGAACTATTCCCGTCAATGAGCAGTTCTTC	CASSKLAGGTIPVNEQFF
TRBJ2-7	NA	TRBD1	TRBV27	TGTGCCAGCAGTTGGGGACAGGGGGCCCACGAGCAGTACTTC	CASSWGQGAHEQYF
TRBJ2-5	NA	NA	TRBV7-2	TGTGCCAGCAGCTTACGTGGGGAGCTAGCTCAGTACTTC	CASSLRGELAQYF
TRBJ1-1	NA	NA	TRBV29-1	TGCAGCGTCTCAACAGGGAGTTGGAACACTGAAGCTTTCTTT	CSVSTGSWNTEAFF
TRBJ2-7	NA	TRBD2	TRBV11-2	TGTGCCAGCAGCTTAGACAGACTAGCGGGTTCCTACGAGCAGTACTTC	CASSLDRLAGSYEQYF
TRBJ2-7	once	NA	TRBV10-1	TGCGCCAGCAGTGTTACGACAGACCGGGAGCAGTACTTC	CASSVTTDREQYF
TRBJ2-3	NA	NA	TRBV9	TGTGCCAGCAGCGTAAATCCACTCACAGATACGCAGTATTTT	CASSVNPLTDTQYF
TRBJ2-2	NA	TRBD1	TRBV15	TGTGCCACCAGAGTAGACAGGGACACCGGGGAGCTGTTTTTT	CATRVDRDTGELFF
TRBJ1-2	NA	TRBD1	TRBV29-1	TGCAGCGCCGGCCGACAGGGCTTC	CSAGRQGF
TRBJ2-1	NA	TRBD2	TRBV7-3	TGTGCCAGCAGTGCGAGAGCGGGAGGTTGGGATGAGCAGTTCTTC	CASSARAGGWDEQFF
TRBJ2-3	few	NA	TRBV27	TGTGCCAGCAGCTTCTTAGGAGGTACGCAGTATTTT	CASSFLGGTQYF
TRBJ2-3	NA	TRBD2	TRBV7-9	TGTGCCAGCAGCCTAGGGCTAGCGGGTAGCACAGATACGCAGTATTTT	CASSLGLAGSTDTQYF
TRBJ1-5	NA	NA	TRBV6-1	TGTGCCAGCAGTGAAGCGGCGGGAAATCAGCCCCAGCATTTT	CASSEAAGNQPQHF
TRBJ2-7	NA	NA	TRBV2	TGTGCCAGCAGTCTTTTAGGGACAACCTACGAGCAGTACTTC	CASSLLGTTYEQYF
TRBJ2-1	once	TRBD1	TRBV2	TGTGCCAGCAGGGACAGGGCCCCCTACAATGAGCAGTTCTTC	CASRDRAPYNEQFF
TRBJ2-3	NA	NA	TRBV20-1	TGCAGTGCTAGTTCAGGGCTGGGTGGGGATACGCAGTATTTT	CSASSGLGGDTQYF
TRBJ1-5	few	TRBD1	TRBV28	TGTGCCAGCAGTTCCGACAGGGGGTATCAGCCCCAGCATTTT	CASSSDRGYQPQHF
TRBJ1-5	NA	NA	TRBV18	TGTGCCAGCTCACCGGGGGGGGCGAACAATCAGCCCCAGCATTTT	CASSPGGANNQPQHF
TRBJ1-4	NA	TRBD1	TRBV6-5	TGTGCCAGCACCCAGGGGGGCCTCCGAGAAAAACTGTTTTTT	CASTQGGLREKLFF
TRBJ1-1	NA	NA	TRBV29-1	TGCAGCGTTCTCTCGAACACTGAAGCTTTCTTT	CSVLSNTEAFF